One and the same sample provided the 16 T cell receptor beta chains below, sequenced in a study of cytomegalovirus exposure and HLA in healthy donors. The PCR had 60 Vbeta and 13 Jbeta primers. Data came from immunoSEQ multiplex PCR; TCRdb stores just in-frame clones and leaves some out. The profile covers approximately 130,000 clones, with approximately 87% appearing a single time and approximately 1.5% taken by the ten largest. Sequencing input: PBMCs. The receptors shown here come from a man in his forties in good health and CMV-seronegative.

The J gene is TRBJ1-4, the V gene TRBV25-1, with 8 bases that match TRBD1. This CDR3 region has 15 residues. Per germline, CDR1 MGHDK and CDR2 SYGVNS. The J segment lost 7 bases and the V segment lost 2 bases, leaving 6 bases of the junction unmatched. Written as DNA, the CDR3 is TGTGCCAGCAGTGAACAGGGGGCTCAAGGTGAAAAACTGTTTTTT. Protein: CASSEQGAQGEKLFF.

The gene calls are TRBV2 and TRBJ2-3; 8 positions agree with TRBD2. Germline V gene lookup returns CDR1 SNHLY and CDR2 FYNNEI. The CDR3 is 16 residues long. V lost 3 bases, J lost 6 bases, and 11 bases stayed unmatched. CDR3: CASSDRSGGPRDTQYF. The DNA of the CDR3 is TGTGCCAGCAGTGATCGGTCGGGGGGGCCCAGGGATACGCAGTATTTT.

J is TRBJ2-1 and V is TRBV28; TRBD1 might be the D (7 bases). From germline, CDR1 is MDHEN and CDR2 SYDVKM. This CDR3 region has 16 residues. V was trimmed by 6 bases and J by 3 bases, leaving 18 bases between them. CDR3 DNA sequence: TGTGCCAGCAGATCCGTCAGGGGGGTAGGCTACAATGAGCAGTTCTTC. This sequence encodes CASRSVRGVGYNEQFF.

J is TRBJ1-1 and V is TRBV6-5; D may be TRBD1 (5 bases). V lost 6 bases to trimming and J lost 1 base, with 9 bases between them. CDR1 is MNHEY and CDR2 is SVGAGI in the germline V gene. The CDR3 is made up of 13 amino acids. CDR3 coding DNA: TGTGCCAGCAGCCGGGGGGGGAACACTGAAGCTTTCTTT. Its translation: CASSRGGNTEAFF.

V and J are TRBV28 and TRBJ2-3, with 9 nucleotides matching TRBD1. CDR3 length: 15 residues. Germline V gene sequence: CDR1 MDHEN, CDR2 SYDVKM. Losses at the gene ends were 5 bases for V and 4 bases for J; bases not matched to a gene: 7. The CDR3 reads CASSLGTGWADTQYF. The CDR3 nucleotides are TGTGCCAGCAGTCTGGGGACAGGGTGGGCAGATACGCAGTATTTT.

The V gene is TRBV9, the J gene TRBJ2-5; 8 bases agree with TRBD1. The CDR3 covers 15 residues. V dropped 5 bases and J dropped 4; count of bases not matched to a gene: 10. Germline V gene lookup returns CDR1 SGDLS and CDR2 YYNGEE. The CDR3 loop is CASSDRGSGGETQYF. For the CDR3, the DNA is TGTGCCAGCAGTGACAGGGGAAGTGGAGGAGAGACCCAGTACTTC.

The rearrangement uses TRBV2 and TRBJ2-7; TRBD2 matches 7 bases. V trimming: 6 bases; J trimming: 5 bases; junction bases outside the gene matches: 7. This CDR3 comprises 13 residues. The germline V gene encodes CDR1 SNHLY and CDR2 FYNNEI. Written as DNA, the CDR3 is TGTGCCAGCAGGAGGGCGGGAGTCCACGAGCAGTACTTC. This gives the protein CASRRAGVHEQYF.

This CDR3 is CASSTRTGGVYNEQFF. Here the CDR3 DNA reads TGTGCCAGCAGCACTCGGACAGGGGGAGTTTACAATGAGCAGTTCTTC. The chain uses TRBV7-2 and TRBJ2-1, with 10 bases lining up with TRBD1. V shed 5 bases and J 4 bases; nucleotides not matched to a gene: 8. Germline V gene lookup returns CDR1 SGHTA and CDR2 FQGNSA. The CDR3 loop spans 16 amino acids.

The J gene is TRBJ2-5, the V gene TRBV6-5, with D maybe TRBD2 (5 bases). The CDR3 runs 13 residues. Trimming took off 6 bases at V and 3 bases at J, with 11 bases between the two ends. Per the germline V gene, CDR1 is MNHEY and CDR2 is SVGAGI. CDR3 DNA sequence: TGTGCCAGCAGCGTGGCAGCGGAAGAGACCCAGTACTTC. Its translation is CASSVAAEETQYF.

The J gene is TRBJ1-2, the V gene TRBV30, with 9 bases that match TRBD1. The V gene end was trimmed by 0 bases and the J gene end by 4 bases; junction bases not matched to a gene: 6. CDR1 GTSNPN and CDR2 SVGIG come from the germline V gene (reference sequence). There are 15 residues in the CDR3. The CDR3 region is CAWSVPGTGSYGYTF. DNA of the CDR3: TGTGCCTGGAGTGTTCCCGGGACAGGGAGCTATGGCTACACCTTC.

The V and J genes are TRBV4-1 and TRBJ1-2; TRBD1 agrees at 11 bases. J lost 7 bases, V lost 5 bases, and 6 bases had no gene match. This CDR3 is built from 14 residues. Germline assignment: CDR1 MGHRA and CDR2 YSYEKL. CDR3 coding DNA: TGCGCCAGCAGCTACGGACAGGGGGCGTTTGGCTACACCTTC. Residues: CASSYGQGAFGYTF.

J is TRBJ2-1 and V is TRBV11-2; TRBD2 matches at 13 bases. Germline V gives CDR1 SGHAT, CDR2 FQNNGV. Germline trimming cut 2 bases from V and 8 bases from J; bases unmatched to any gene: 15. This CDR3 contains 19 residues. CDR3 in amino acids: CASSLRDPLAGGPIDEQFF. The CDR3 DNA reads as TGTGCCAGCAGCTTAAGGGACCCACTAGCGGGGGGGCCGATCGATGAGCAGTTCTTC.

V and J are TRBV30 and TRBJ1-4; possible D gene TRBD1, 6 bases. The CDR3 contains 14 residues. CDR1 GTSNPN and CDR2 SVGIG come from the germline V gene (reference sequence). The V gene lost 5 bases and the J gene lost 5 bases, with 15 bases spanning the gap. CDR3 region: CAWASGQGNEKLFF. The CDR3 DNA sequence: TGTGCCTGGGCGTCTGGCCAGGGGAATGAAAAACTGTTTTTT.

This rearrangement joins TRBV7-3 to TRBJ2-2; 8 positions agree with TRBD2. J was trimmed by 4 bases and V by 4 bases; bases with no gene match: 5. The CDR3 is 15 residues long. Germline CDR1 SGHTA, CDR2 FQGTGA. The DNA of the CDR3 is TGTGCCAGCAGCTCAACCGGGGGGGGCACCGGGGAGCTGTTTTTT. This translates into CASSSTGGGTGELFF.

V and J are TRBV7-9 and TRBJ2-3, with 7 bases fitting TRBD2. The CDR3 runs to 15 residues. V dropped 0 bases and J dropped 4; count of bases not matched to a gene: 4. The germline gives CDR1 SEHNR, CDR2 FQNEAQ (reference sequence). This CDR3 reads CASSLARGVPDTQYF. CDR3 bases: TGTGCCAGCAGCTTAGCCCGGGGGGTCCCAGATACGCAGTATTTT. Variable domain in full (rest from reference TRBV7-9 and TRBJ2-3): DTGVSQNPRHKITKRGQNVTFRCDPISEHNRLYWYRQTLGQGPEFLTYFQNEAQLEKSRLLSDRFSAERPKGSFSTLEIQRTEQGDSAMYLCASSLARGVPDTQYFGPGTRLTVL.

With respect to this clone: The junction departs from germline at one end; a sequencing error may be responsible. The chain employs TRBV7-9 and TRBJ2-7; 9 nucleotides line up with TRBD1. Germline V lookup: CDR1 SEHNR, CDR2 FQNEAQ (reference sequence). The CDR3 contains 16 residues. CDR3 DNA sequence: TGTTCCAGCAGCGCCCCCGGGACAGGGAAATCCTACGAGCAGTACTTC. Translation gives CSSSAPGTGKSYEQYF. Complete variable domain (other parts from reference TRBV7-9 and TRBJ2-7): DTGVSQNPRHKITKRGQNVTFRCDPISEHNRLYWYRQTLGQGPEFLTYFQNEAQLEKSRLLSDRFSAERPKGSFSTLEIQRTEQGDSAMYLCSSSAPGTGKSYEQYFGPGTRLTVT.